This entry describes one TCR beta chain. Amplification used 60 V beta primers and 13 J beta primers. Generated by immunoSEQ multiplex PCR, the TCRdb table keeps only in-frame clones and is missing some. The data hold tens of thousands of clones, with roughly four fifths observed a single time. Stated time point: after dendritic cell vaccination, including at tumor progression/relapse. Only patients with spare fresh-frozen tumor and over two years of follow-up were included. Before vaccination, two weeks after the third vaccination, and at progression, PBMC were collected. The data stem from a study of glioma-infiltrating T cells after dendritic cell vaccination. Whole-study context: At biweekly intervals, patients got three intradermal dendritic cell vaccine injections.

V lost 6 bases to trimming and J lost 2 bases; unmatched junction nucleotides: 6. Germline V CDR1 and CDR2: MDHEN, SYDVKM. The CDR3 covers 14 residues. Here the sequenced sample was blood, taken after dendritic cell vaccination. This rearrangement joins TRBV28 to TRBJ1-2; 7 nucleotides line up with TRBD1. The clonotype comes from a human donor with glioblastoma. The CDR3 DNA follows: TGTGCCAGCAGCTCCGAGGGACAGAACTATGGCTACACCTTC. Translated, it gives CASSSEGQNYGYTF.